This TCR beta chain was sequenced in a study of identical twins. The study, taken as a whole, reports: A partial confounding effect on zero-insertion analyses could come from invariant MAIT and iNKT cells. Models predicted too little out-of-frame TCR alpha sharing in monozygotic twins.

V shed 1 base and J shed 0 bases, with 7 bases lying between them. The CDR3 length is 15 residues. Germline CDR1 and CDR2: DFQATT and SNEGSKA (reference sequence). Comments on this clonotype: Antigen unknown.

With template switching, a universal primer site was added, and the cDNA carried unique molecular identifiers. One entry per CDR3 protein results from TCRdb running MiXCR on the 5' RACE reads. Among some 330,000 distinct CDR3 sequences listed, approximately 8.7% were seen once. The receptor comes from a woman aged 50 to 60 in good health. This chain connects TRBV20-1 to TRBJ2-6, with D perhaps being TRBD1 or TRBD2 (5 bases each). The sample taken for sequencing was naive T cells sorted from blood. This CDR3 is CSARGGSSGANVLTF. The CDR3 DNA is TGCAGTGCTAGAGGGGGGAGCTCTGGGGCCAACGTCCTGACTTTC.